Following are 26 T cell receptor beta chains from one sample sequenced in a study of blood T cell repertoires in COVID-19. TCRdb's copy holds only in-frame clones and misses some; the assay was immunoSEQ multiplex PCR. The data contain about 230,000 clones, approximately 85% of them singletons. Sequencing was done on a sample of peripheral blood. These receptors all come from a man aged 45-65 years with COVID-19, enrolled during active disease.

The chain couples TRBV7-3 to TRBJ2-1; a weak D match, TRBD1 (5 bases). The CDR3 has 12 amino acids. From germline, CDR1 is SGHTA and CDR2 FQGTGA. Trimming took off 6 bases at V and 9 bases at J, with 12 bases between the two ends. Here the CDR3 reads CASSSGWSEQFF. CDR3 in DNA: TGTGCCAGCAGTTCAGGGTGGAGTGAGCAGTTCTTC.

The V call is TRBV7-8, the J call TRBJ2-2, with TRBD2 matching 10 bases. The CDR3 runs to 16 residues. Germline lookup yields CDR1 SGHVS and CDR2 FQNEAQ. With 5 bases clipped from V and 1 base from J, the junction kept 4 bases outside the gene matches. This chain's CDR3 is CASSLWTSGNTGELFF. The DNA for the CDR3 is TGTGCCAGCAGCCTTTGGACTAGCGGGAACACCGGGGAGCTGTTTTTT.

The chain is built from TRBV9 and TRBJ2-5; 12 bases map to TRBD1. The CDR3 loop spans 17 amino acids. Germline CDR1 is SGDLS and CDR2 is YYNGEE. With V trimmed by 0 bases and J by 5 bases, 8 bases remained unmatched. CDR3 nucleotide sequence: TGTGCCAGCAGCGTAGCGGGGACAGGGGGCATTTGGGAGACCCAGTACTTC. It yields the protein CASSVAGTGGIWETQYF.

The chain couples TRBV6-5 to TRBJ1-5, with D maybe TRBD1 (5 bases). Germline-derived CDR1 and CDR2 are MNHEY and SVGAGI. V was shortened by 6 bases and J by 1 base, with 13 bases between the two germline ends. This CDR3 has 15 amino acids. The CDR3 bases are TGTGCCAGCAGCCCCAAAACAGGCAGCAATCAGCCCCAGCATTTT. Its protein product is CASSPKTGSNQPQHF.

The rearrangement joins TRBV5-1 to TRBJ2-7, with D perhaps TRBD2 (6 bases). This CDR3 is built from 13 residues. Trimming removed 5 bases from V and 10 bases from J, with 19 bases in between. CDR1 is SGHRS and CDR2 is YFSETQ in the germline V gene. The CDR3 spells CASRTTGSLFQYF. DNA for the CDR3: TGCGCCAGCAGAACTACCGGGAGTCTCTTCCAGTACTTC.

The chain combines TRBV7-2 with TRBJ1-2; no reliable D call. The CDR3 runs to 15 residues. V lost 1 base and J lost 1, with 10 bases in between. Germline V gene sequence: CDR1 SGHTA, CDR2 FQGNSA. The DNA of the CDR3 is TGTGCCAGCAGCTTAGGGGCAGCAATTAACTATGGCTACACCTTC. Amino acids: CASSLGAAINYGYTF.

This clone was recorded only once. The chain employs TRBV9 and TRBJ2-2; 7 bases map to TRBD2. V lost 4 bases and J lost 0; bases outside the gene matches: 3. The germline V gene has CDR1 SGDLS and CDR2 YYNGEE. CDR3 size: 15 residues. CDR3 protein: CASSLGGSNTGELFF. The CDR3 bases are TGTGCCAGCAGCCTCGGGGGGTCGAACACCGGGGAGCTGTTTTTT. Drawing the rest from reference TRBV9 and TRBJ2-2, the complete variable domain is DSGVTQTPKHLITATGQRVTLRCSPRSGDLSVYWYQQSLDQGLQFLIQYYNGEERAKGNILERFSAQQFPDLHSELNLSSLELGDSALYFCASSLGGSNTGELFFGEGSRLTVL.

The chain links TRBV5-4 to TRBJ2-5, with 10 bases identical to TRBD2. Germline V gene lookup returns CDR1 SGHNT and CDR2 YYREEE (reference sequence). The V gene end was trimmed by 0 bases and the J gene end by 2 bases; junction bases not matched to a gene: 1. The CDR3 length is 15 residues. The CDR3 nucleotides read TGTGCCAGCAGCTTGGAACTAGCGGGGCAAGAGACCCAGTACTTC. It encodes CASSLELAGQETQYF.

This chain connects TRBV19 to TRBJ2-7; the match to TRBD2 covers 8 bases. CDR3 size: 15 residues. V dropped 7 bases and J dropped 5; count of bases not matched to a gene: 13. In germline, CDR1 is LNHDA, CDR2 SQIVND (reference sequence). The CDR3 nucleotides read TGTGCCAGTACCCCCGGGGGGGGGCCCTTCCACGAGCAGTACTTC. Translation gives CASTPGGGPFHEQYF.

Here the CDR3 reads CASREEGGPQETQYF. As DNA, the CDR3 is TGTGCCAGCAGAGAGGAGGGCGGGCCTCAAGAGACCCAGTACTTC. V usage is TRBV6-5 and J usage is TRBJ2-5; D might be TRBD2 (6 bases). CDR3 length equals 15 residues. With 6 bases removed from V and 2 bases from J, the gap between germline ends came to 16 bases. Germline CDR1 is MNHEY and CDR2 is SVGAGI.

The chain links TRBV6-5 to TRBJ2-3; unclear D gene. Germline V gene data show CDR1 as MNHEY and CDR2 as SVGAGI. The CDR3 runs 14 residues. Trimming shortened V by 6 bases and J by 0 bases, and 10 bases separated the two germline ends. The CDR3 region has the DNA TGTGCCAGCAGCCACCCTAGGAGCACAGATACGCAGTATTTT. Translating it yields CASSHPRSTDTQYF.

This clone was counted between two and nine times. The chain combines TRBV3-1 (or the pseudogene TRBV3-2) with TRBJ1-1; TRBD1 matches 7 bases. V dropped 4 bases and J dropped 4; count of bases not matched to a gene: 6. The CDR3 extends over 14 amino acids. Germline V CDR1 and CDR2: LGHDT, YNNKEL (reference sequence). The CDR3 reads CASSPRAGGTEAFF. The CDR3, as DNA: TGTGCCAGCAGCCCCCGGGCAGGGGGCACTGAAGCTTTCTTT.

The J gene is TRBJ1-4, the V gene TRBV19, with D hard to call. The CDR3 covers 15 residues. CDR1 and CDR2 from the germline V gene are LNHDA and SQIVND (reference sequence). V lost 3 bases, J lost 0 bases, and 8 bases lay in between. CDR3 protein: CASSISTTTNEKLFF. DNA of the CDR3: TGTGCCAGTAGTATCTCGACAACAACTAATGAAAAACTGTTTTTT. The full variable domain, with the rest looked up from reference TRBV19 and TRBJ1-4, is DGGITQSPKYLFRKEGQNVTLSCEQNLNHDAMYWYRQDPGQGLRLIYYSQIVNDFQKGDIAEGYSVSREKKESFPLTVTSAQKNPTAFYLCASSISTTTNEKLFFGSGTQLSVL.

The CDR3 sequence is CASSFSGGRANVLTF. CDR3 DNA sequence: TGTGCCAGCAGCTTTTCGGGCGGGAGGGCCAACGTCCTGACTTTC. This chain links TRBV7-3 with TRBJ2-6, with D perhaps matching TRBD2 (6 bases). This CDR3 has 15 amino acids. With 3 bases removed from V and 5 bases from J, the gap between germline ends came to 11 bases. The V gene's germline CDR1 is SGHTA and CDR2 FQGTGA.

The chain has TRBV5-1 and TRBJ2-3; 13 nucleotides align to TRBD2. The germline V gene encodes CDR1 SGHRS and CDR2 YFSETQ. This CDR3 region has 16 residues. J gave up 2 bases and V 4 bases, and 4 bases lay outside the gene matches. The CDR3 DNA sequence: TGCGCCAGCAGCACTGGGACTAGCGGGACCACAGATACGCAGTATTTT. This codes for CASSTGTSGTTDTQYF. Combining the CDR3 with reference TRBV5-1 and TRBJ2-3 gives the whole variable domain KAGVTQTPRYLIKTRGQQVTLSCSPISGHRSVSWYQQTPGQGLQFLFEYFSETQRNKGNFPGRFSGRQFSNSRSEMNVSTLELGDSALYLCASSTGTSGTTDTQYFGPGTRLTVL.

V usage is TRBV5-1 and J usage is TRBJ1-1; a weak D match, TRBD1 (5 bases). CDR3 length equals 14 residues. CDR1 is SGHRS and CDR2 is YFSETQ in the germline V gene. The ends were cut back, 0 bases at V and 1 base at J, with 7 bases in the middle. In DNA form, the CDR3 reads TGCGCCAGCAGCTTGGGGGGCACGAACACTGAAGCTTTCTTT. Its protein is CASSLGGTNTEAFF.

This clone showed up just once. The chain links TRBV4-2 to TRBJ1-4; D may be TRBD1 (5 bases). V shed 3 bases and J shed 8 bases, with 16 bases lying between them. CDR3 size: 15 residues. Germline loops: CDR1 LGHNA, CDR2 YNFKEQ. CDR3 residues: CASSQAPGVEEKLFF. CDR3 nucleotides: TGTGCCAGCAGCCAGGCCCCGGGGGTGGAGGAAAAACTGTTTTTT.

The chain links TRBV6-6 to TRBJ1-5; D is ambiguous. The CDR3 has 13 residues. V lost 5 bases and J lost 3, with 8 bases in between. Germline CDR1 is MNHNY and CDR2 is SVGAGI (reference sequence). CDR3 nucleotides: TGTGCCAGCAGTGACACCGACAATCAGCCCCAGCATTTT. Residues: CASSDTDNQPQHF.

This rearrangement joins TRBV7-2 to TRBJ2-1; 10 bases line up with TRBD1. With V trimmed by 3 bases and J by 4 bases, 3 bases remained unmatched. This CDR3 comprises 15 residues. Germline V lookup: CDR1 SGHTA, CDR2 FQGNSA. The CDR3 sequence: CASSLWTGGYNEQFF. The CDR3 DNA reads as TGTGCCAGCAGCTTGTGGACAGGGGGATACAATGAGCAGTTCTTC.

This clone was counted at least ten times. V and J are TRBV5-1 and TRBJ1-3, with TRBD1 matching 9 bases. V lost 0 bases to trimming and J lost 2 bases; unmatched junction nucleotides: 0. This CDR3 is 15 amino acids long. CDR1 SGHRS and CDR2 YFSETQ come from the germline V gene. CDR3 region: CASSLGQGAGNTIYF. The CDR3 region has the DNA TGCGCCAGCAGCTTGGGACAGGGGGCTGGAAACACCATATATTTT.

The V call is TRBV7-8, the J call TRBJ2-1, with 9 nucleotides matching TRBD2. In germline, CDR1 is SGHVS, CDR2 FQNEAQ. The CDR3 sequence is 20 residues long. J lost 4 bases, V lost 2 bases, and 18 bases had no gene match. CDR3 sequence: CASSLPLDGGGASPYNEQFF. Written as DNA, the CDR3 is TGTGCCAGCAGCTTACCCCTGGACGGCGGGGGGGCCTCTCCTTACAATGAGCAGTTCTTC.

The rearrangement uses TRBV3-1 (or the pseudogene TRBV3-2) and TRBJ2-7; D call uncertain. From germline, CDR1 is LGHDT and CDR2 YNNKEL (reference sequence). Between the trimmed V and J ends, which lost 1 base and 0 bases, there was a span of 7 bases. The CDR3 consists of 14 residues. This CDR3 is CASSQVYSSYEQYF. The CDR3 DNA reads as TGTGCCAGCAGCCAAGTGTATAGCTCCTACGAGCAGTACTTC.

With respect to this clone: Other DNA sequences within the sample encode an identical CDR3. This chain uses TRBV7-9 with TRBJ2-2; 8 bases are a match to TRBD2. CDR3 length: 16 amino acids. V dropped 5 bases and J dropped 2; count of bases not matched to a gene: 7. From germline, CDR1 is SEHNR and CDR2 FQNEAQ (reference sequence). The CDR3 loop reads CASSPSGGANTGELFF. Written as DNA, the CDR3 is TGTGCCAGCAGCCCCTCCGGGGGGGCAAACACCGGGGAGCTGTTTTTT.

The genes are TRBV5-8 and TRBJ1-2; D not certain. Trimming stripped 0 bases from V and 2 bases from J, with 11 bases between. The V gene's germline CDR1 is SGHTS and CDR2 YDEGEE. CDR3 length: 15 residues. The CDR3 DNA sequence: TGTGCCAGCAGCTTGGCGGGGAATGGCAACTATGGCTACACCTTC. Translated, it gives CASSLAGNGNYGYTF.

The chain has TRBV18 and TRBJ1-5; tentatively, D is TRBD1 (5 bases). CDR1 and CDR2 (germline): KGHSH, LQKENI. Trimming cost V 3 bases and J 0 bases, with 15 bases left between them. The CDR3 is 17 residues long. Written as DNA, the CDR3 is TGTGCCAGCTCACCGCAGGGCAACTTATATAGCAATCAGCCCCAGCATTTT. This codes for CASSPQGNLYSNQPQHF.

This clone was counted a single time. The rearrangement links TRBV7-6 to TRBJ2-7, with 9 bases aligning to TRBD2. The CDR3 runs to 15 residues. Looked up from germline, CDR1 is SGHVS and CDR2 is FNYEAQ. V was clipped by 5 bases and J by 2 bases; unmatched bases: 7. Here the CDR3 DNA reads TGTGCCAGCAGCCCCTCGACTAGCGGAACCTACGAGCAGTACTTC. As protein: CASSPSTSGTYEQYF.